Listed below are T cell receptor beta chains from one sample, sequenced in a study of blood T cell repertoires in COVID-19. Method: immunoSEQ multiplex PCR; TCRdb's copy keeps in-frame clones and lacks some. Of approximately 73,000 clones in the sample, roughly nine tenths were seen once. The specimen was peripheral blood. The receptors derive from a woman aged 55 to 70 with acute or convalescent COVID-19. CDR3s include the opening cysteine and the closing phenylalanine or tryptophan. D genes are given only for firm matches. The size of a clone is reported for some rows only, either as once, few or many, or as a class for expanded clones.

size	J	V	D	CDR3	DNA
-	TRBJ1-4	TRBV19	-	CASSGQTYPSKLFF	TGTGCCAGCAGCGGACAGACCTACCCCAGTAAACTGTTTTTT
-	TRBJ1-6	TRBV4-2	-	CASSRYQENSPLHF	TGTGCCAGCAGCCGGTATCAGGAAAATTCACCCCTCCACTTT
-	TRBJ1-6	TRBV25-1	-	CASSPAEGNNSPLHF	TGTGCCAGCAGCCCCGCGGAGGGGAATAATTCACCCCTCCACTTT
-	TRBJ2-3	TRBV6-2/TRBV6-3	TRBD2	CASSYLPGLAGTDTQYF	TGTGCCAGCAGTTACTTACCGGGACTAGCGGGCACAGATACGCAGTATTTT
once	TRBJ2-3	TRBV28	TRBD2	CASNVAGDRDTQYF	TGTGCCAGCAATGTAGCGGGAGACAGAGATACGCAGTATTTT
-	TRBJ2-5	TRBV28	-	CASSLQGETQYF	TGTGCCAGCAGTTTACAGGGAGAGACCCAGTACTTC
-	TRBJ2-7	TRBV28	TRBD2	CASSISGSKVEQYF	TGTGCCAGCAGTATTAGCGGGAGTAAGGTCGAGCAGTACTTC
-	TRBJ2-1	TRBV27	TRBD2	CASSSALAGTNEQFF	TGTGCCAGCAGTTCGGCACTAGCGGGAACGAATGAGCAGTTCTTC
-	TRBJ1-2	TRBV3-1/TRBV3-2	-	CASSQLHGGPWGGYTF	TGTGCCAGCAGCCAGCTCCACGGGGGGCCCTGGGGTGGCTACACCTTC
once	TRBJ2-1	TRBV4-2	TRBD2	CASSQVLAGERGEQFF	TGTGCCAGCAGCCAAGTACTAGCGGGAGAAAGGGGTGAGCAGTTCTTC
-	TRBJ2-5	TRBV9	TRBD2	CASSSSPGASGGKQETQYF	TGTGCCAGCAGCTCCTCCCCCGGGGCTAGCGGGGGGAAACAAGAGACCCAGTACTTC
-	TRBJ1-6	TRBV18	-	CASAQENSPLHF	TGTGCCAGCGCACAGGAGAATTCACCCCTCCACTTT
-	TRBJ2-1	TRBV5-1	-	CASSSEGVTYNEQFF	TGCGCCAGCAGCTCAGAGGGGGTAACCTACAATGAGCAGTTCTTC
-	TRBJ1-1	TRBV13	-	CASSSEQGEAFF	TGTGCCAGCAGCTCCGAACAGGGTGAAGCTTTCTTT
-	TRBJ1-6	TRBV28	TRBD1	CASSSGTGGGSPLHF	TGTGCCAGCAGCTCCGGGACAGGGGGTGGTTCACCCCTCCACTTT
-	TRBJ1-1	TRBV5-1	-	CASSLQGGVGEAFF	TGCGCCAGCAGCCTACAGGGAGGGGTAGGGGAAGCTTTCTTT
once	TRBJ2-3	TRBV27	TRBD2	CASSLEGPLAEGPSDTQYF	TGTGCCAGCAGTTTAGAGGGGCCTCTAGCGGAGGGGCCGTCAGATACGCAGTATTTT
-	TRBJ2-7	TRBV3-1/TRBV3-2	TRBD2	CASSRTGGEQYF	TGTGCCAGCAGCCGGACGGGGGGCGAGCAGTACTTC
-	TRBJ2-7	TRBV7-2	-	CASSGGQNYEQYF	TGTGCCAGCAGCGGTGGACAAAACTACGAGCAGTACTTC
-	TRBJ1-2	TRBV6-4	-	CASSDSIQGSFNYGYTF	TGTGCCAGCAGTGACTCGATACAGGGAAGCTTTAACTATGGCTACACCTTC
-	TRBJ1-6	TRBV18	-	CASSPGRSAPLHF	TGTGCCAGCTCACCAGGCAGGTCGGCACCCCTCCACTTT
-	TRBJ2-6	TRBV7-2	TRBD1	CASKTSGQAASGANVLTF	TGTGCCAGCAAAACGTCGGGACAGGCCGCATCTGGGGCCAACGTCCTGACTTTC